The clone carrying this T cell receptor (beta chain) was seen a handful of times. What it recognizes is unknown. This entry comes from a study of T cell repertoires in cytomegalovirus infection. About the research overall: Peptides in the study included HLA-C-restricted and HLA-B-restricted CMV epitopes.

Study outcomes and limitations: Dominant in the ex vivo response were TCR beta clonotypes restricted by HLA-C and specific for CMV.

TCRdb processed the reads anew with MiXCR; each CDR3 protein has one entry. The sample records 700,000 to 900,000 distinct CDR3 sequences, roughly 28% being singletons. Unmatched junction bases numbered 6, after V lost 6 bases and J lost 2 bases. The germline V gene has CDR1 PRHDT and CDR2 FYEKMQ (reference sequence). The CDR3 consists of 15 residues. Material: cultured CD8+ T cells from PBMCs, obtained from culture after CMV antigen stimulation. This sequence was found in a human donor in good health (CMV status not recorded). Some clones in this sample may be carry-over from other donors' samples. V is TRBV13 and J is TRBJ2-1, with 8 nucleotides matching TRBD2. The CDR3 is CASSKSGGTYNEQFF. CDR3 DNA sequence: TGTGCCAGCAGTAAAAGCGGGGGAACCTACAATGAGCAGTTCTTC.